The rows below give T cell receptor beta chains drawn from one sample of a study of a mutant IDH1 vaccine in newly diagnosed glioma. Their cognate antigens are unknown. Data came from immunoSEQ multiplex PCR; TCRdb stores just in-frame clones and leaves some out. The sample includes some 42,000 clones, 65% to 90% of them seen just once. This specimen consisted of PBMCs, obtained from a glioma patient whose treatment included an IDH1 peptide vaccine. The receptors originated from a man aged 18 to 29 with glioma. Some clones in this sample may be carry-over from other donors' samples. CDR3s include the opening cysteine and the closing phenylalanine or tryptophan. A D gene is named only where the DNA matches it firmly. Some rows mark clone size as missing; the rest say once, few, many or name a class of expanded clone.

D	V	size	J	CDR3	DNA
TRBD1	TRBV2	.	TRBJ1-5	CASSERQGIGQPQHF	TGTGCCAGCAGTGAGAGACAGGGGATCGGTCAGCCCCAGCATTTT
.	TRBV6-5	.	TRBJ2-7	CASSYSERLAEQYF	TGTGCCAGCAGTTACTCGGAGCGTCTCGCCGAGCAGTACTTC
TRBD2	TRBV6-1	.	TRBJ2-7	CASSVRGQGLAGPKQYF	TGTGCCAGCAGTGTCAGGGGGCAGGGACTAGCGGGACCGAAGCAGTACTTC
.	TRBV7-9	.	TRBJ1-1	CASSPPGWPEAFF	TGTGCCAGCAGTCCCCCAGGGTGGCCTGAAGCTTTCTTT
.	TRBV9	.	TRBJ1-2	CASSDRRNYGYTF	TGTGCCAGCAGTGACAGGAGAAACTATGGCTACACCTTC
.	TRBV10-3	.	TRBJ2-7	CAISESTPPEQYF	TGTGCCATCAGTGAGTCGACCCCGCCCGAGCAGTACTTC
.	TRBV9	.	TRBJ1-6	CASSVANSPLHF	TGTGCCAGCAGCGTGGCAAATTCACCCCTCCACTTT
.	TRBV7-2	.	TRBJ1-2	CASSPGQLNYGYTF	TGTGCCAGCAGCCCAGGACAGCTTAACTATGGCTACACCTTC
.	TRBV6-6	.	TRBJ1-4	CASSYSDLQDLFF	TGTGCCAGCAGTTACTCGGATTTACAGGATCTGTTTTTT
TRBD1	TRBV19	.	TRBJ1-5	CASSIGQGRASQPQHF	TGTGCCAGTAGTATCGGACAGGGGCGCGCTTCACAGCCCCAGCATTTT
.	TRBV7-9	.	TRBJ1-1	CASTWTRTEAFF	TGTGCCAGCACCTGGACTCGCACTGAAGCTTTCTTT
.	TRBV19	few	TRBJ1-1	CASTQGFTEAFF	TGTGCCAGTACTCAGGGTTTCACTGAAGCTTTCTTT
TRBD2	TRBV9	.	TRBJ2-7	CASSVDPVGTRAYEQYF	TGTGCCAGCAGCGTAGATCCGGTCGGGACTAGGGCCTACGAGCAGTACTTC
.	TRBV11-3	.	TRBJ2-2	CASSPGGGNTGELFF	TGTGCCAGCAGCCCGGGGGGCGGTAACACCGGGGAGCTGTTTTTT
TRBD2	TRBV4-3	.	TRBJ2-2	CASSPGLLAGGLNGELFF	TGCGCCAGCAGCCCTGGGCTACTAGCGGGGGGGTTGAACGGGGAGCTGTTTTTT
.	TRBV5-8	.	TRBJ1-3	CASSSPGWNTIYF	TGTGCCAGCAGCTCCCCTGGGTGGAACACCATATATTTT
TRBD1	TRBV4-2	.	TRBJ1-2	CASSQGTGRGPSNYGYTF	TGTGCCAGCAGCCAAGGGACAGGGAGAGGGCCCTCTAACTATGGCTACACCTTC
TRBD2	TRBV11-1	once	TRBJ2-7	CASSLAGLGTEQYF	TGTGCCAGCAGCTTAGCGGGACTAGGGACCGAGCAGTACTTC
.	TRBV4-1	.	TRBJ1-5	CASSQDIGGKLPQHF	TGCGCCAGCAGCCAAGATATCGGTGGTAAACTGCCCCAGCATTTT
TRBD1	TRBV5-4	.	TRBJ1-1	CASSPGQEAEAFF	TGTGCCAGCAGCCCCGGACAGGAGGCTGAAGCTTTCTTT
.	TRBV2	once	TRBJ1-1	CASSEGRGTTSDAFF	TGTGCCAGCAGTGAAGGAAGGGGGACAACTTCGGATGCTTTCTTT
.	TRBV11-2	.	TRBJ2-1	CASSLVGSRNEQFF	TGTGCCAGCAGCTTAGTGGGTAGCCGCAATGAGCAGTTCTTC
.	TRBV7-2	.	TRBJ1-6	CASSLATRANSPLHF	TGTGCCAGCAGCTTAGCGACCCGGGCAAATTCACCCCTCCACTTT
.	TRBV7-2	.	TRBJ2-2	CATRTAPNTGELFF	TGTGCCACTAGGACAGCTCCGAACACCGGGGAGCTGTTTTTT
.	TRBV2	.	TRBJ2-7	CASSAGHFSTYEQYF	TGTGCCAGCAGCGCTGGACATTTTTCCACCTACGAGCAGTACTTC
TRBD1	TRBV6-6	.	TRBJ1-2	CASCPGGHNYGYTF	TGTGCCAGCTGTCCAGGGGGCCATAACTATGGCTACACCTTC
.	TRBV2	.	TRBJ2-2	CASSEAPAFANTGELFF	TGTGCCAGCAGTGAAGCGCCAGCGTTCGCGAACACCGGGGAGCTGTTTTTT
.	TRBV2	.	TRBJ2-7	CASSEGQGHFYEQYF	TGTGCCAGCAGTGAAGGGCAGGGGCATTTCTACGAGCAGTACTTC
TRBD1	TRBV5-1	.	TRBJ2-2	CASSLAGQGAGGELFF	TGCGCCAGCAGCTTGGCGGGGCAGGGGGCCGGCGGGGAGCTGTTTTTT
TRBD2	TRBV5-4	.	TRBJ2-3	CASSSSGSPDTQYF	TGTGCCAGCAGCTCTAGCGGGAGTCCTGATACGCAGTATTTT
TRBD1	TRBV4-1	.	TRBJ1-2	CASSQPLTGVYGYTF	TGCGCCAGCAGCCAACCCTTGACAGGGGTCTATGGCTACACCTTC
.	TRBV6-5	.	TRBJ1-1	CASKPGMANTEAFF	TGTGCCAGCAAGCCAGGGATGGCGAACACTGAAGCTTTCTTT
.	TRBV27	few	TRBJ1-1	CASSLSGLVRAPEAFF	TGTGCCAGCAGTTTATCCGGACTGGTCCGGGCCCCTGAAGCTTTCTTT
.	TRBV7-2	.	TRBJ1-1	CASSFTGNTEAFF	TGTGCCAGCAGCTTCACAGGGAACACTGAAGCTTTCTTT
TRBD1	TRBV6-5	.	TRBJ1-5	CASSGGTGYNQPQHF	TGTGCCAGCAGTGGAGGGACAGGGTACAATCAGCCCCAGCATTTT
TRBD2	TRBV4-2	once	TRBJ2-7	CASSWVAGGSYEQYF	TGTGCCAGCAGCTGGGTAGCGGGGGGGTCCTACGAGCAGTACTTC
.	TRBV6-1	once	TRBJ1-2	CASSEEGHSGYTF	TGTGCCAGCAGTGAAGAGGGGCACAGTGGCTACACCTTC
.	TRBV6-5	.	TRBJ1-5	CASSYGSRGQPQHF	TGTGCCAGCAGTTACGGTAGCAGGGGACAGCCCCAGCATTTT
TRBD1	TRBV28	.	TRBJ1-5	CASRAGQGGQPQHF	TGTGCCAGCAGGGCGGGACAGGGAGGTCAGCCCCAGCATTTT
.	TRBV6-5	few	TRBJ1-1	CASSYRGDGGTEAFF	TGTGCCAGCAGTTACAGGGGAGATGGGGGCACTGAAGCTTTCTTT
.	TRBV5-6	once	TRBJ2-4	CASSLRASTNIQYF	TGTGCCAGCAGCTTGAGGGCTAGCACAAACATTCAGTACTTC
.	TRBV9	.	TRBJ1-1	CASSSEWGSTEAFF	TGTGCCAGCAGCTCGGAGTGGGGGAGCACTGAAGCTTTCTTT
TRBD2	TRBV29-1	.	TRBJ2-1	CSVEDPKLTSGIPYNEQFF	TGCAGCGTTGAAGATCCAAAGTTGACTAGCGGGATCCCCTACAATGAGCAGTTCTTC
.	TRBV7-9	.	TRBJ1-1	CASSSQDGEAFF	TGTGCCAGCAGCTCGCAGGATGGTGAAGCTTTCTTT
TRBD1	TRBV27	few	TRBJ1-2	CASSTGGAAGYTF	TGTGCCAGCAGTACAGGGGGCGCGGCTGGCTACACCTTC
.	TRBV9	.	TRBJ2-7	CASSPGRGSSYEQYF	TGTGCCAGCAGCCCCGGTCGTGGGTCCTCCTACGAGCAGTACTTC
.	TRBV30	.	TRBJ1-5	CAWRGAQLPLLNQPQHF	TGTGCCTGGAGAGGAGCCCAATTACCCCTATTAAATCAGCCCCAGCATTTT
TRBD1	TRBV5-1	.	TRBJ2-7	CASRSTGVEQYF	TGCGCCAGCAGGTCGACAGGGGTCGAGCAGTACTTC
.	TRBV29-1	.	TRBJ2-3	CSVLRADTQYF	TGCAGCGTCTTAAGGGCAGATACGCAGTATTTT
.	TRBV2	.	TRBJ1-1	CASSENGMNTEAFF	TGTGCCAGCAGTGAAAACGGGATGAACACTGAAGCTTTCTTT
.	TRBV21-1	.	TRBJ2-7	CASSRLAGGSHGEQYF	TGTGCCAGCAGCAGACTAGCGGGCGGCTCCCACGGGGAGCAGTACTTC
TRBD1	TRBV27	.	TRBJ1-6	CASSWRDSYNSPLHF	TGTGCCAGCAGTTGGAGGGACAGCTATAATTCACCCCTCCACTTT
.	TRBV5-1	.	TRBJ1-2	CASSLGLGRDNLRYGYTF	TGCGCCAGCAGCTTGGGGTTGGGCAGGGACAATCTCCGATATGGCTACACCTTC
.	TRBV19	.	TRBJ1-1	CASSSPPGLMNTEAFF	TGTGCCAGTAGTTCCCCGCCGGGCCTCATGAACACTGAAGCTTTCTTT